The clone carrying this T cell receptor (beta chain) has just a few counts. Its cognate antigen is unknown. Read sequence stops 3 residues before the CDR3 end, and the germline J gene provides the missing end. V shed 0 bases, J shed 7 bases, and the junction held 6 bases outside the gene matches. The germline V gene has CDR1 SGHDT and CDR2 YYEEEE. The CDR3 loop spans 14 amino acids. Profiling relied on immunoSEQ multiplex PCR, and the TCRdb table lists in-frame clones only, not all of them. Altogether about 33,000 clones were found in the sample, and no singletons occur. The data are from a study of T cell clonality in common variable immunodeficiency. Study results and caveats: Common variable immunodeficiency TCR beta sequences reportedly had fewer deletions and N-nucleotide insertions. Compared with healthy controls, CVID subjects showed increased TCRbeta clonality, mostly in about a third.

This receptor was taken from a human donor with common variable immunodeficiency. Sequenced input: peripheral blood mononuclear cells. The chain has TRBV5-6 and TRBJ1-1, with TRBD1 matching 7 bases. Partial CDR3 DNA: TGTGCCAGCAGCTTGGCCAGGGGGGTTCTTGAA. As protein: CASSLARGVLE. The CDR3 as a whole reads CASSLARGVLEAFF.